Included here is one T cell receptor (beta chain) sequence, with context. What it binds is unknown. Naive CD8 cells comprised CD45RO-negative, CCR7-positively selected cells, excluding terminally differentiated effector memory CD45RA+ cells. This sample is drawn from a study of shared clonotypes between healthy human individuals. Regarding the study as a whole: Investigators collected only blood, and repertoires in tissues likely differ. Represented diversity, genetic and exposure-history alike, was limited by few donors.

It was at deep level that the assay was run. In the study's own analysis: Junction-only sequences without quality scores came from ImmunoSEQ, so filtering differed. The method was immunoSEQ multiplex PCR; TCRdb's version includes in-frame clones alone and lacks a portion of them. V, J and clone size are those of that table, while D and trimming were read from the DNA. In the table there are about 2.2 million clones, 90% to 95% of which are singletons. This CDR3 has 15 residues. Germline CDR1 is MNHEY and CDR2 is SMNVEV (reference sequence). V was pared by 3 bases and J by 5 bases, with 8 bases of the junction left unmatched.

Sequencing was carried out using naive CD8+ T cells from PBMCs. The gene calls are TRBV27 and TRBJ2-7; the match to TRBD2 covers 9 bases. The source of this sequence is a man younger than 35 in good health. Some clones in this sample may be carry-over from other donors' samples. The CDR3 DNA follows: TGTGCCAGCAGTTTGCGGACTAGCGTGTTCGACGAGCAGTACTTC. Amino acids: CASSLRTSVFDEQYF.